These 6 T cell receptor beta chains originate from one sample sequenced in a study of T cell responses to AZD1222 COVID-19 vaccine. The table came from immunoSEQ multiplex PCR; TCRdb's copy has only in-frame clones and leaves some out. The sample contains around 94,000 clones, around nine tenths of which appear only once. The input for sequencing was peripheral blood, taken on day 0 of AZD1222 vaccination. All receptors come from an adult in good health.

This clone was seen more than once but under ten times. V gene TRBV5-1 combines with J gene TRBJ2-7; possibly TRBD2 for D (6 bases). Germline V lookup: CDR1 SGHRS, CDR2 YFSETQ. Trimming removed 3 bases at V and 0 bases at J, with 19 bases between. The CDR3 is 17 amino acids. CDR3: CASSWSSGRLSSYEQYF. The CDR3 DNA sequence: TGCGCCAGCAGCTGGAGTAGCGGCCGTCTTAGCTCCTACGAGCAGTACTTC.

This clone was counted a single time. V usage is TRBV28 and J usage is TRBJ2-3; TRBD1 might be the D (6 bases). The CDR3 covers 15 residues. Germline loops: CDR1 MDHEN, CDR2 SYDVKM. V lost 8 bases and J lost 6, with 21 bases in between. CDR3 in amino acids: CASGGSGPGRDTQYF. The DNA of the CDR3 is TGTGCCAGCGGGGGCTCGGGCCCGGGTAGGGATACGCAGTATTTT.

This chain connects TRBV5-1 to TRBJ2-1; possible D gene TRBD1, 5 bases. CDR1 and CDR2 from the germline V gene are SGHRS and YFSETQ. With 1 base removed from V and 8 bases from J, the gap between germline ends came to 19 bases. The CDR3 has 16 residues. The CDR3 loop is CASSLLGVGGWDEQFF. CDR3 DNA: TGCGCCAGCAGCTTGCTAGGGGTGGGCGGCTGGGATGAGCAGTTCTTC.

This clone was counted once. The chain employs TRBV7-3 and TRBJ1-2; no reliable D call. Germline CDR1 and CDR2: SGHTA and FQGTGA. The CDR3 totals 13 residues. With 7 bases removed from V and 5 bases from J, the gap between germline ends came to 14 bases. This CDR3 reads CASTPLSGYGYTF. In DNA, the CDR3 is TGTGCCAGCACCCCCCTTTCGGGATATGGCTACACCTTC.

The chain uses TRBV9 and TRBJ2-3, with D uncertain. Trimming removed 2 bases at V and 6 bases at J, with 7 bases between. Germline V gene data show CDR1 as SGDLS and CDR2 as YYNGEE. The CDR3 sequence is 12 residues long. The DNA of the CDR3 is TGTGCCAGCAGCGTGTACGAGGATACGCAGTATTTT. This sequence encodes CASSVYEDTQYF.

The chain recombines TRBV28 with TRBJ1-2, with D possibly being TRBD1 (6 bases). V lost 10 bases, J lost 6 bases, and 18 bases lay in between. CDR1 is MDHEN and CDR2 is SYDVKM in the germline V gene. The CDR3 length is 13 residues. Written as DNA, the CDR3 is TGTGCCACCCTCGACAGGCTGAGGGATGGCTACACCTTC. Its protein is CATLDRLRDGYTF.